Following are 20 T cell receptor beta chains from one sample sequenced in a study of CD8+ T cells in alopecia areata. RNA extraction was followed by reverse transcription into cDNA, which acted as the sequencing template. Profiling relied on immunoSEQ multiplex PCR, and the TCRdb table lists in-frame clones only, not all of them. Recorded here are fewer than 9,500 clones, none singletons. Pooled cells of cutaneous lymph node origin were sorted on CD4, CD8alpha, NKG2D, NKG2ACE and other markers. Sequencing was done on a sample of CD8+ T cells sorted from a lymph node. These receptors all stem from a C3H/HeJ mouse with alopecia areata. The mouse strain carries the MHC haplotype H2-k.

This clone was observed many times. Genes here carry mouse names. Read coverage stops 4 residues before the CDR3 terminus; the germline J gene supplies the remainder. Other nucleotide sequences from this sample produce the same CDR3. This chain links TRBV1 with TRBJ2-1; 9 nucleotides agree with TRBD1. Germline CDR1 and CDR2: NSQYPW and LRSPGD (reference sequence). This CDR3 contains 14 residues. The junction had 1 base not matched to a gene; V was cut back by 3 bases and J by 4 bases. Incomplete CDR3 DNA: TGCACCTGCAGTGCCGGGACAGGGTATGCT. This codes for CTCSAGTGYA. The whole CDR3 sequence reads CTCSAGTGYAEQFF.

There are many counts of this clone. The germline and genes are mouse ones. From the germline J gene comes the end of the CDR3, since the read stops 4 residues before it. The rearrangement links TRBV14 to TRBJ2-5; 7 bases align to TRBD2. This CDR3 contains 14 residues. The germline CDR1 and CDR2 sequences are SGHDT and FRDEAV. Trimming took 2 bases from V and 2 from J; bases not matched to a gene: 2. CDR3 sequence reads: CASSFDWVQDTQYF. CDR3 DNA, as far as it was read: TGTGCCAGCAGTTTTGACTGGGTCCAAGAC.

This clone was found a few times. The germline and genes are mouse ones. The missing CDR3 end, 4 residues past where the read stops, is filled in from the germline J gene. The chain joins TRBV13-2 to TRBJ2-5; perhaps TRBD2 as D (6 bases). The CDR3 has 13 amino acids. Germline V lookup: CDR1 NNHNN, CDR2 SYGAGS (reference sequence). CDR3 residues: CASGDELGDTQYF. The DNA read from the CDR3 is TGTGCCAGCGGTGATGAGCTGGGGGAC.

This clone came up many times. Gene names and germline match the mouse. The sequence runs out 4 residues before the end of the CDR3; the remainder is reconstructed from the germline J gene. This sequence joins TRBV29 and TRBJ1-2; D is uncertain. CDR1 is MSHET, CDR2 SYDVDS, per germline. This CDR3 region has 11 residues. Trimming took 6 bases from V and 4 from J, leaving 6 bases between them. The CDR3 reads CASRKGSDYTF. The CDR3 DNA, read in part, is TGTGCTAGCAGGAAAGGCTCC.

This clone was counted many times. The genes and germline here are from mouse. The CDR3 goes on 4 residues after the read ends, and that part is filled in from the germline J gene. The chain carries TRBV31 and TRBJ2-3; 7 nucleotides agree with TRBD2. Germline CDR1 is GKSSPN and CDR2 is SITVG. The CDR3 consists of 14 residues. J gave up 0 bases and V 0 bases, and 0 bases lay outside the gene matches. CDR3 protein: CAWSLLGSAETLYF. Incomplete CDR3 DNA: TGTGCCTGGAGTCTACTGGGGAGTGCAGAA.

As for this clone: Mouse names are used for the genes. The read stops 4 residues short of the end of the CDR3; the missing end is completed from the germline J gene. The J gene is TRBJ2-1, the V gene TRBV31; 9 nucleotides match TRBD1. This CDR3 has 15 residues. Germline V gives CDR1 GKSSPN, CDR2 SITVG. The CDR3 DNA, read in part, is TGTGCCTGGAGTCTCGGGACAGGGATGATGGCT. This sequence encodes CAWSLGTGMMA. The CDR3, in full, reads CAWSLGTGMMAEQFF.

Ten or more counts support this clone. The genes are named according to mouse. The CDR3 is cut off 4 residues early in the read; its end comes from the germline J gene. V usage is TRBV13-1 and J usage is TRBJ1-1, with a tentative D call TRBD1 (5 bases). CDR3 length: 12 amino acids. CDR1 and CDR2 (germline): NSHNY, SYGAGN. This chain's CDR3 is CASSVLGEEVFF. The CDR3 DNA, read in part, is TGTGCCAGCAGTGTACTGGGGGAA.

This clone was seen at least ten times. These gene names are mouse names. Read sequence stops 4 residues before the CDR3 end, and the germline J gene provides the missing end. The chain joins TRBV13-3 to TRBJ2-7; D unclear. V lost 3 bases to trimming and J lost 2 bases, with 6 bases between them. Germline CDR1 is NNHDY and CDR2 is SYVADS. This CDR3 contains 12 residues. Here the CDR3 reads CASSGHPYEQYF. Partial CDR3 DNA: TGTGCCAGCAGTGGACACCCCTAT.

The table lists this clone with many counts. The gene names here belong to mouse. Sequencing ends 4 residues short of the CDR3 end; the germline J gene provides the rest. V usage is TRBV13-2 and J usage is TRBJ2-7; a weak D match, TRBD1 (5 bases). The CDR3 is 13 amino acids. Germline V gene lookup returns CDR1 NNHNN and CDR2 SYGAGS (reference sequence). The CDR3: CASGEQTGYEQYF. The DNA read from the CDR3 is TGTGCCAGCGGTGAACAAACAGGATAT.

This clone occurred many times. The germline and genes are mouse ones. With the read ending 4 residues before the CDR3 end, the germline J gene is used to fill in that end. Different DNA sequences within this sample yield the same CDR3. The rearrangement links TRBV19 to TRBJ2-4; D is ambiguous. The CDR3 runs 13 residues. V was clipped by 2 bases and J by 0 bases, with 4 bases between them. Germline V gives CDR1 FNHDT, CDR2 SITEND (reference sequence). CDR3 sequence: CASSMGSQNTLYF. The covered CDR3 bases are TGTGCCAGCAGTATGGGGAGTCAAAAC.

This clone was picked up a small number of times. At one boundary the junction diverges from the germline segment, which might be a read error. Any gene name here is a mouse gene name. Sequencing ends 4 residues short of the CDR3 end; the germline J gene provides the rest. The chain employs TRBV19 and TRBJ2-1, with D tentatively TRBD1 (6 bases). CDR1 and CDR2 from the germline V gene are FNHDT and SITEND (reference sequence). The CDR3 has 13 residues. The CDR3 bases that were read are TGTGCCAGCAGTCGGGACATCTATACT. It translates to CASSRDIYT. The complete CDR3 reads CASSRDIYTEQFF.

This clone was observed at least ten times. Germline and genes: mouse. The read ends 4 residues before the CDR3 terminus; that terminus is restored from the germline J gene. J is TRBJ2-4 and V is TRBV13-2; 11 bases align to TRBD2. CDR1 and CDR2 from the germline V gene are NNHNN and SYGAGS (reference sequence). CDR3 size: 15 residues. Partial CDR3 DNA: TGTGCCAGCGGTGATGTGACTGGGGGGGTAAAC. Its translation: CASGDVTGGVN. The full CDR3 protein reads CASGDVTGGVNTLYF.

Many counts were recorded for this clone. These gene names are mouse names. The CDR3 end is not reached by the read, which stops 3 residues before it; the germline J gene fills it in. This chain links TRBV5 with TRBJ1-6; 7 bases fit TRBD1. TRBJ1-6 is identified as an open reading frame with a role that is uncertain. Germline V gene data show CDR1 as LGHNA and CDR2 as YNLKQL (reference sequence). The CDR3 covers 15 residues. J was trimmed by 4 bases and V by 4 bases; bases with no gene match: 4. Incomplete CDR3 DNA: TGTGCCAGCAGCCCCGCGGACAGGTATAATTCGCCC. Residues: CASSPADRYNSP. The entire CDR3 protein is CASSPADRYNSPLYF.

This clone was seen many times. The listed genes are named as in mouse. The sequenced fragment ends 4 residues before the CDR3 boundary, so the rest is inferred from the germline J gene. This chain connects TRBV1 to TRBJ2-1, with D maybe TRBD2 (6 bases). V was pared by 7 bases and J by 0 bases, with 10 bases between. Germline CDR1 NSQYPW, CDR2 LRSPGD (reference sequence). CDR3 length: 14 amino acids. CDR3 DNA (partial): TGCACCTGCAACTTGGGGGTTAACTATGCT. Protein sequence: CTCNLGVNYA. The entire CDR3 reads CTCNLGVNYAEQFF.

This clone was picked up many times. The germline and genes are mouse ones. The CDR3 end is not reached by the read, which stops 4 residues before it; the germline J gene fills it in. The J gene is TRBJ2-7, the V gene TRBV5, with a tentative D call TRBD1 (5 bases). The CDR3 is 13 residues long. The V gene's germline CDR1 is LGHNA and CDR2 YNLKQL (reference sequence). The CDR3 is CASSQRQKYEQYF. Partial CDR3 DNA: TGTGCCAGCAGCCAAAGACAGAAATAT.

This clone was seen repeatedly, ten times or more. All gene names here are mouse names. The sequenced fragment ends 4 residues before the CDR3 boundary, so the rest is inferred from the germline J gene. This sequence joins TRBV19 and TRBJ2-7; the match to TRBD2 covers 9 bases. Unmatched junction bases numbered 6, after V lost 2 bases and J lost 0 bases. The CDR3 consists of 16 residues. In germline, CDR1 is FNHDT, CDR2 SITEND (reference sequence). CDR3 DNA, as far as it was read: TGTGCCAGCAGTATCATCGACTGGGGGAGCTCCTAT. This translates into CASSIIDWGSSY. The full CDR3 sequence reads CASSIIDWGSSYEQYF.

This clone was seen ten or more times. Mouse gene names and germline throughout. The read is 4 residues too short to cover the CDR3 end, so that end is filled in from the germline J gene. The J gene is TRBJ2-5, the V gene TRBV19; TRBD2 matches 8 bases. The CDR3 extends over 15 amino acids. CDR1 is FNHDT and CDR2 is SITEND in the germline V gene (reference sequence). The covered CDR3 bases are TGTGCCAGCAGTATAATACGGGGGGGCGAGGAC. Its protein is CASSIIRGGED. The CDR3 as a whole reads CASSIIRGGEDTQYF.

This clone appeared many times. Gene names and germline match the mouse. The read ends 4 residues early relative to the CDR3; the germline J gene fills the gap. The rearrangement uses TRBV19 and TRBJ2-2; no firm D call. Germline V gives CDR1 FNHDT, CDR2 SITEND (reference sequence). This CDR3 region has 15 residues. The V and J ends lost 4 bases and 1 base respectively, with 11 bases between them. The CDR3 region is CASSPTTKNTGQLYF. Incomplete CDR3 DNA: TGTGCCAGCAGTCCAACGACAAAAAACACCGGG.

This clone was recorded at least ten times. Any gene name here is a mouse gene name. The read comes to an end 4 residues before the CDR3 does, leaving the germline J gene to fill in the end. The same CDR3 can be traced to other DNA sequences in this sample. The rearrangement joins TRBV13-1 to TRBJ1-1, with D perhaps TRBD1 (5 bases). V gave up 0 bases and J gave up 0 bases, with 9 bases separating them. The CDR3 runs to 15 residues. Germline V gene sequence: CDR1 NSHNY, CDR2 SYGAGN. CDR3 in amino acids: CASSDAGRANTEVFF. The sequenced part of the CDR3 DNA is TGTGCCAGCAGTGATGCAGGGAGAGCAAACACA.

The sample holds many counts of this clone. Gene names follow the mouse nomenclature. The CDR3 extends 4 residues past the end of the read, so its final part is completed from the germline J gene. The chain couples TRBV29 to TRBJ2-2; 9 nucleotides line up with TRBD1. Germline V gene data show CDR1 as MSHET and CDR2 as SYDVDS. This CDR3 has 15 residues. The ends lost 6 bases at V and 3 bases at J; junction bases unmatched: 5. CDR3 DNA, as far as it was read: TGTGCTAGCAGGAAGACAGGGGGAGACACCGGG. Protein product: CASRKTGGDTG. The entire CDR3 sequence reads CASRKTGGDTGQLYF.